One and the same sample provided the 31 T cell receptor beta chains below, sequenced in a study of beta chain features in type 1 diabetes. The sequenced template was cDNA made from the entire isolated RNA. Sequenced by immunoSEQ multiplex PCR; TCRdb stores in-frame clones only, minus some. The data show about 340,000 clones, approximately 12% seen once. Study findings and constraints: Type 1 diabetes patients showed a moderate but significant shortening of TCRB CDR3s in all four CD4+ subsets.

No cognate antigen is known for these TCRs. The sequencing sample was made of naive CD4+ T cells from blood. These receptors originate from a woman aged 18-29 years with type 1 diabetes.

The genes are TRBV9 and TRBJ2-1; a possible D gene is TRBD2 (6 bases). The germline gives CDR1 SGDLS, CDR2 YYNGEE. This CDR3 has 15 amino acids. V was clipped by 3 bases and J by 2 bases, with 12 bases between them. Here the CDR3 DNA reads TGTGCCAGCAGCGCCCGGGACTCCCCCTACAATGAGCAGTTCTTC. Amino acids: CASSARDSPYNEQFF.

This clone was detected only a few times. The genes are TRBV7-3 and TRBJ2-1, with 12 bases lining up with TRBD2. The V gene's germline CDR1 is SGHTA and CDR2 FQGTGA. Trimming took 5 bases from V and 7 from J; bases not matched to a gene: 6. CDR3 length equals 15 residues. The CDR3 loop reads CASSPTSGSGNEQFF. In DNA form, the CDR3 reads TGTGCCAGCAGCCCGACTAGCGGGAGTGGGAATGAGCAGTTCTTC.

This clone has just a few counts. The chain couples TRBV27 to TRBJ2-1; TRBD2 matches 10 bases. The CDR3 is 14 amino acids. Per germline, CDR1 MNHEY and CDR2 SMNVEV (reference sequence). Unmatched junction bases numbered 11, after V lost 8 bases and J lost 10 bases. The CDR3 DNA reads TGTGCCAGCGGGCCCGGGCTAGCGGGAGTCGAGCAGTTCTTC. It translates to CASGPGLAGVEQFF.

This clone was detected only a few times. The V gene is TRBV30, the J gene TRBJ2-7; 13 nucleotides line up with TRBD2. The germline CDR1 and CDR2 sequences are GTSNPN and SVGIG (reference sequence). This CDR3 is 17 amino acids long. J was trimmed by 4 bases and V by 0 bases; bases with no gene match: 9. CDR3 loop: CAWSVGATSGRAYEQYV. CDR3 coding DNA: TGTGCCTGGAGTGTCGGGGCCACTAGCGGGAGGGCTTACGAGCAGTACGTC.

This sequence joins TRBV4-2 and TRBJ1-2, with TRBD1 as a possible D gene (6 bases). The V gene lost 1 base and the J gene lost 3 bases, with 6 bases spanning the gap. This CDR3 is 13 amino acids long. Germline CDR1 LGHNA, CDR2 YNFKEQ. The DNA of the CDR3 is TGTGCCAGCAGCCAAGGGGGGCACTATGGCTACACCTTC. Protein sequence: CASSQGGHYGYTF.

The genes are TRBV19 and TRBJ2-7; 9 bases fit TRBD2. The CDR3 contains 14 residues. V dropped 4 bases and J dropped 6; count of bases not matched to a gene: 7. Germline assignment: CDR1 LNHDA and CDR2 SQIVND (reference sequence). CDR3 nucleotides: TGTGCCAGTAGTAGGCGGGAGGGCCATCTCGAGCAGTACTTC. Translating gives CASSRREGHLEQYF.

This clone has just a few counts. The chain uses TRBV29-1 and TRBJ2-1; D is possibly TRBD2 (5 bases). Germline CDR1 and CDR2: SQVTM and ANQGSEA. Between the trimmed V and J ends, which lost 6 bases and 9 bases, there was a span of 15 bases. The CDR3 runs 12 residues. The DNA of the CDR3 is TGCAGCGTCGAAACGGGATATAGTGAGCAGTTCTTC. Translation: CSVETGYSEQFF.

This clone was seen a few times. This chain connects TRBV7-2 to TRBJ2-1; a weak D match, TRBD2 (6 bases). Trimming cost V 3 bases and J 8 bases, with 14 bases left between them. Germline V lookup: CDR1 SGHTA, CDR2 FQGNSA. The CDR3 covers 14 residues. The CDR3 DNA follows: TGTGCCAGCAGCTTTCTCGGGGCGGGGTATGAGCAGTTCTTC. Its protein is CASSFLGAGYEQFF.

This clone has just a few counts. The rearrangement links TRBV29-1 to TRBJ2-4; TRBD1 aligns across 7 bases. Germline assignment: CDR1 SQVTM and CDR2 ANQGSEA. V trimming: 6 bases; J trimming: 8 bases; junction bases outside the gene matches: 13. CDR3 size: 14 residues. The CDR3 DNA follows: TGCAGCGTCACAGGGGCCTCAGGCCTAGACATTCAGTACTTC. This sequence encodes CSVTGASGLDIQYF.

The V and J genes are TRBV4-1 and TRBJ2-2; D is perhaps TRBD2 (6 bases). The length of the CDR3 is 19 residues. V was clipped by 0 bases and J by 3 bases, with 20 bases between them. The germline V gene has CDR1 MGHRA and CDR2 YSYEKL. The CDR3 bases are TGCGCCAGCAGCCAAGATCTTGCCGGGAGAGGGCTCGACACCGGGGAGCTGTTTTTT. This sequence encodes CASSQDLAGRGLDTGELFF.

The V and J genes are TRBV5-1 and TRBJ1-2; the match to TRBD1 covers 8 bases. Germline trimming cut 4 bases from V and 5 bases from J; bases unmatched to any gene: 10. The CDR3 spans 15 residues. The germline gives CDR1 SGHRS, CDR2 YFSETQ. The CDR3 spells CASSVQTGAQYGYTF. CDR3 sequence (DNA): TGCGCCAGCAGCGTACAGACAGGGGCACAGTATGGCTACACCTTC.

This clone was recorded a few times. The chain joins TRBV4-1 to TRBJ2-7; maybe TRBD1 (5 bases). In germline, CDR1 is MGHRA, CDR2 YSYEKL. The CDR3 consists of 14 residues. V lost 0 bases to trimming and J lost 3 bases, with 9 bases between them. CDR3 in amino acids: CASSQEWGGYEQYV. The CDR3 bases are TGCGCCAGCAGCCAAGAATGGGGCGGCTACGAGCAGTACGTC.

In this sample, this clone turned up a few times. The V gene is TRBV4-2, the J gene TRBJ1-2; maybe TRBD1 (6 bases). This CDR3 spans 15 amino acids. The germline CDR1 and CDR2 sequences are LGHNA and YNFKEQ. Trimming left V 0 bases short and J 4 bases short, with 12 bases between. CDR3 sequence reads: CASSQDRQVSYGYTF. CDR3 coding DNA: TGTGCCAGCAGCCAAGACCGACAGGTCAGCTATGGCTACACCTTC.

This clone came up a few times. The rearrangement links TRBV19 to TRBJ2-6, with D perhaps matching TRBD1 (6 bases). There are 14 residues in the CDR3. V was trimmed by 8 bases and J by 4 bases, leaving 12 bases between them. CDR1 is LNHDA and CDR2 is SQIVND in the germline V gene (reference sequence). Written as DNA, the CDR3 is TGTGCCAGTGTGGACAGTTACGGGGCCAACGTCCTGACTTTC. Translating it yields CASVDSYGANVLTF.

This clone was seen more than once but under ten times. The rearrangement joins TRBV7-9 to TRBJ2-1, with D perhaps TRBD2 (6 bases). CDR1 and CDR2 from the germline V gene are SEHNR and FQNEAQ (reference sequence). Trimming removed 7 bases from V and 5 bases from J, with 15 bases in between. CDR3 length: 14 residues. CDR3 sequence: CASTPRGGNNEQFF. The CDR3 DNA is TGTGCCAGCACCCCACGGGGCGGGAACAATGAGCAGTTCTTC.

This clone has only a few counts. DNA for the CDR3: TGTGCCAGCAGCCCTATCCGGGACAGCTATGGCTACACCTTC. This codes for CASSPIRDSYGYTF. The rearrangement links TRBV7-9 to TRBJ1-2, with 7 positions matching TRBD1. The CDR3 contains 14 residues. In germline, CDR1 is SEHNR, CDR2 FQNEAQ (reference sequence). Trimming cost V 5 bases and J 4 bases; bases outside gene matches: 7.

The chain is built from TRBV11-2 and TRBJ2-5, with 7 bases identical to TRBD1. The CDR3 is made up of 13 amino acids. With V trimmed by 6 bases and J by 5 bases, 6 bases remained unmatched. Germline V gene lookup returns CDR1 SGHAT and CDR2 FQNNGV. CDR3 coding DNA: TGTGCCAGCAGGACGACAGGGTGGGAGACCCAGTACTTC. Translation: CASRTTGWETQYF.

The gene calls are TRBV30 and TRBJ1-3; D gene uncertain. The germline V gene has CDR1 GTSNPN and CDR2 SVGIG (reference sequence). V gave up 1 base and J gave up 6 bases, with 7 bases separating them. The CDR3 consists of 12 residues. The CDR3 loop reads CAWSDSENTIYF. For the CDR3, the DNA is TGTGCCTGGAGTGATAGTGAAAACACCATATATTTT.

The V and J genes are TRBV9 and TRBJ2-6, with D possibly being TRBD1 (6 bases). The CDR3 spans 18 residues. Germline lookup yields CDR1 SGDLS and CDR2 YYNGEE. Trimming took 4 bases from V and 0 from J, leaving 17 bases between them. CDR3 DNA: TGTGCCAGCAGCTCCGGGGACATCCGGATCTCTGGGGCCAACGTCCTGACTTTC. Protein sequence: CASSSGDIRISGANVLTF.

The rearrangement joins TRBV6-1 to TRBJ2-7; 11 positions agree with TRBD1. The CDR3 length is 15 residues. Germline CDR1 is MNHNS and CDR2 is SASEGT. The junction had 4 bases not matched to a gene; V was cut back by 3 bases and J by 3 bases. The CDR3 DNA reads TGTGCCAGCAGTGACACCGGGACAGGGGGCTACGAGCAGTACGTC. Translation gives CASSDTGTGGYEQYV.

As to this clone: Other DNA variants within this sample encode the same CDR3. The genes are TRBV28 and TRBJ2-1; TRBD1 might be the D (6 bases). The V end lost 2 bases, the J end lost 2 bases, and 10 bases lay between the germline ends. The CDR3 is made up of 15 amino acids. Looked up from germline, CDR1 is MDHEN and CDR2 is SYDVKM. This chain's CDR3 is CASSLGGLPYNEQFF. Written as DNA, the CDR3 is TGTGCCAGCAGTTTAGGGGGCCTTCCCTACAATGAGCAGTTCTTC.

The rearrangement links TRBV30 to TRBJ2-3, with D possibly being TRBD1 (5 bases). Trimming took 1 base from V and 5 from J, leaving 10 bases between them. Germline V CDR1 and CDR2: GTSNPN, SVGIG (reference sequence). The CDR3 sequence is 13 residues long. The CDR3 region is CAWSEQAVDTQYF. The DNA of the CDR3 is TGTGCCTGGAGTGAACAGGCGGTAGATACGCAGTATTTT.

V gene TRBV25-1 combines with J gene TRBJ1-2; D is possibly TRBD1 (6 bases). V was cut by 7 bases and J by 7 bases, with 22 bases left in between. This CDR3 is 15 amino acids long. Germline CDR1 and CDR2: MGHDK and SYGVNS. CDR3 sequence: CASTSHDRPLSGYTF. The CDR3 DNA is TGTGCCAGCACCTCACATGACAGGCCACTCAGTGGCTACACCTTC.

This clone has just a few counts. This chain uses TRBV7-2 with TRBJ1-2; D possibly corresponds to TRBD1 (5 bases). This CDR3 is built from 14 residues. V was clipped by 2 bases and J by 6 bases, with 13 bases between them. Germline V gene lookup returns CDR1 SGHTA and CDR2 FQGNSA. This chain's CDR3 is CASSLSAGPHGYTF. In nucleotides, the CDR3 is TGTGCCAGCAGCTTATCGGCAGGGCCCCATGGCTACACCTTC.

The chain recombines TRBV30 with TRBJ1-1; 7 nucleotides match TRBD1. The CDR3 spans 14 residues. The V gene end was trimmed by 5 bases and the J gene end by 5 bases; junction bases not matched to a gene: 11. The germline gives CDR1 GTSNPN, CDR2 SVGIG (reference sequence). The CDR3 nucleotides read TGTGCCTGGTCTAAGCAAGCGACAGGGACTGAAGCTTTCTTT. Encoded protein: CAWSKQATGTEAFF.

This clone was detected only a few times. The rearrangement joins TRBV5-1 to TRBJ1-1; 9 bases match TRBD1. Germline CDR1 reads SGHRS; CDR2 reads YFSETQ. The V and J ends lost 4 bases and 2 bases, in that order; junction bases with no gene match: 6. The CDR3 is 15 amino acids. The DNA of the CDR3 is TGCGCCAGCAGCGCAAGACAGGGGGGTAACACTGAAGCTTTCTTT. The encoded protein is CASSARQGGNTEAFF. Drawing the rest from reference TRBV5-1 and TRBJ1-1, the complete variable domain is KAGVTQTPRYLIKTRGQQVTLSCSPISGHRSVSWYQQTPGQGLQFLFEYFSETQRNKGNFPGRFSGRQFSNSRSEMNVSTLELGDSALYLCASSARQGGNTEAFFGQGTRLTVV.

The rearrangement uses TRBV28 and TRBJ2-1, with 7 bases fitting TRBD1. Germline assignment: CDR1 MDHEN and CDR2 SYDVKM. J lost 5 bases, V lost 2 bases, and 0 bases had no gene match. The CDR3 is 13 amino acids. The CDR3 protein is CASSLGQDNEQFF. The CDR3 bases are TGTGCCAGCAGTTTAGGACAGGACAATGAGCAGTTCTTC.

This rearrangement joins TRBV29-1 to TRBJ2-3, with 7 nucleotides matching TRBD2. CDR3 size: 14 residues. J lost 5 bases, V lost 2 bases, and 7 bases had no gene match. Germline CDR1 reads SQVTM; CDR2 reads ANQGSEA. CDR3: CSVELAGVGDTQYF. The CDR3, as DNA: TGCAGCGTTGAACTTGCGGGAGTGGGAGATACGCAGTATTTT.

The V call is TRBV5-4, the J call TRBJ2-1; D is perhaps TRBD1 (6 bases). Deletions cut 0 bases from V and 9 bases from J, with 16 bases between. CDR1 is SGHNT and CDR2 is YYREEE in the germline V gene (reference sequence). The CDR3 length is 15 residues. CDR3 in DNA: TGTGCCAGCAGCTTGGGGGGACAAGCCTCGACTGAGCAGTTCTTC. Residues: CASSLGGQASTEQFF.

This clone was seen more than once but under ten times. The CDR3 protein is CASSTSPSSLEQFF. The DNA of the CDR3 is TGTGCCAGCAGCACCTCCCCTAGTTCGCTTGAGCAGTTCTTC. The chain recombines TRBV7-2 with TRBJ2-1; no clear D. The CDR3 totals 14 residues. Germline CDR1 SGHTA, CDR2 FQGNSA. V lost 5 bases and J lost 9, with 17 bases in between.

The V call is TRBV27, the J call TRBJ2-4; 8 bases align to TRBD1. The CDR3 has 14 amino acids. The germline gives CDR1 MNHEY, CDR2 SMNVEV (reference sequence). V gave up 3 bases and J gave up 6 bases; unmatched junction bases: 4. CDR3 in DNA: TGTGCCAGCAGTTTCGACAGGGGAATAAACATTCAGTACTTC. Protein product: CASSFDRGINIQYF.